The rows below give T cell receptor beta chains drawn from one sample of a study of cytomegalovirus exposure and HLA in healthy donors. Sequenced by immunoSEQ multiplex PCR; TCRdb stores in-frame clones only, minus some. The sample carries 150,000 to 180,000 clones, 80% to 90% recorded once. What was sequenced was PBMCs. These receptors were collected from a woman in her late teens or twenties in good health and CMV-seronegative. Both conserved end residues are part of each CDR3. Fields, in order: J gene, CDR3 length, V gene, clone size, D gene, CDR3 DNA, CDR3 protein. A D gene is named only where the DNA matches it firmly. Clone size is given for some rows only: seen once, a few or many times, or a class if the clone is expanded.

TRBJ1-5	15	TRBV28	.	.	TGTGCCAGCAGCGCCAGGGTATTTGGTAATCAGCCCCAGCATTTT	CASSARVFGNQPQHF
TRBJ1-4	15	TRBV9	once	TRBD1	TGTGCCAGCAGCCCTAATCCGGGACAGTTAGAAAAACTGTTTTTT	CASSPNPGQLEKLFF
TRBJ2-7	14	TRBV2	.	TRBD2	TGTGCCAGCAGTGAAGGACTAGCGGGAGGCGAGCAGTACTTC	CASSEGLAGGEQYF
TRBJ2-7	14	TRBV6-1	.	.	TGTGCCAGCAGTTTGAAGGGGTATCACACCGAGCAGTACTTC	CASSLKGYHTEQYF
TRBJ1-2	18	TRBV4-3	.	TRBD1	TGCGCCAGCAGCCAAGGGGCGTTATGGACAGGGGATAACTATGGCTACACCTTC	CASSQGALWTGDNYGYTF
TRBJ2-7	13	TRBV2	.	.	TGTGCCAGCAGTGGCCTAGTTCCCTACGAGCAGTACTTC	CASSGLVPYEQYF
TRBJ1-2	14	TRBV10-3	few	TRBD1	TGTGCCATCAGTGAGTACAGGGGTATGGCTGGCTACACCTTC	CAISEYRGMAGYTF
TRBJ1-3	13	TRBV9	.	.	TGTGCCAGCAGCGCAGGACTAACGGACACCATATATTTT	CASSAGLTDTIYF
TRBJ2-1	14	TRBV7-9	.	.	TGTGCCAGCAGCCCTCAGACAGCCAACAATGAGCAGTTCTTC	CASSPQTANNEQFF
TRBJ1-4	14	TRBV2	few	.	TGTGCCAGCAATACAGGGATGCTCGATGAAAAACTGTTTTTT	CASNTGMLDEKLFF
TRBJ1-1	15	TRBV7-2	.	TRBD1	TGTGCCAGCAGCTTATTAGGGACAGGGGGCACTGAAGCTTTCTTT	CASSLLGTGGTEAFF
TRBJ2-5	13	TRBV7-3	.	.	TGTGCCAGCAGCTTACTTAGCCAAGAGACCCAGTACTTC	CASSLLSQETQYF